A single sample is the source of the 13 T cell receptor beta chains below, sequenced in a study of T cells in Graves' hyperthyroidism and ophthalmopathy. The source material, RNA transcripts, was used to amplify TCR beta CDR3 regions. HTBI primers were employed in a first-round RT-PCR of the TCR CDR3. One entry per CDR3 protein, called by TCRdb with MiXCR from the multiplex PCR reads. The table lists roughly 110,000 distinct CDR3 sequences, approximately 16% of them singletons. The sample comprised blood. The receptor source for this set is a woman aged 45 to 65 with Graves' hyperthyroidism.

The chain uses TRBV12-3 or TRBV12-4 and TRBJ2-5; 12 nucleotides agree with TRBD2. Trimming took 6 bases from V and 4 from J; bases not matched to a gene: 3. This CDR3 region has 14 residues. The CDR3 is CASRASGGAETQYF. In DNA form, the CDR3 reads TGTGCCAGCAGGGCTAGCGGGGGGGCAGAGACCCAGTACTTC.

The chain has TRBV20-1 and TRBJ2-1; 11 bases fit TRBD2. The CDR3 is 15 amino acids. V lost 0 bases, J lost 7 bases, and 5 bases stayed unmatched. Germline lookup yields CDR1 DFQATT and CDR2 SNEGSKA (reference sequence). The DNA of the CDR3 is TGCAGTGCTAGAGATCCTACTAGCGGGGGAAATGAGCAGTTCTTC. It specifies CSARDPTSGGNEQFF.

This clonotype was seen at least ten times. CDR3 sequence: CASRGGQTGEQFF. DNA for the CDR3: TGTGCCAGTAGGGGTGGGCAGACCGGTGAGCAGTTCTTC. The rearrangement joins TRBV19 to TRBJ2-1, with D uncertain. Germline values: CDR1 LNHDA, CDR2 SQIVND (reference sequence). The V end was cut by 6 bases, the J end by 9 bases, with 15 bases between. The CDR3 is 13 residues long.

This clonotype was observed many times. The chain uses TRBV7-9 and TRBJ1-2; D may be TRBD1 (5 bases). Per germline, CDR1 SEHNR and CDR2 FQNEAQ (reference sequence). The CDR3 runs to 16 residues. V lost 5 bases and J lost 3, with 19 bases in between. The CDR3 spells CASSEEAQGSDYGYTF. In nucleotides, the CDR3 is TGTGCCAGCAGCGAGGAGGCTCAGGGTTCGGACTATGGCTACACCTTC.

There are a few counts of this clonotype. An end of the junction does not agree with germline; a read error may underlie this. CDR3 sequence: CVSSLRLDREGQPQHF. The CDR3 DNA reads TGTGTCAGCAGTCTCCGACTCGACAGGGAAGGACAGCCCCAGCATTTT. The chain combines TRBV28 with TRBJ1-5; 7 nucleotides align to TRBD1. CDR1 and CDR2 (germline): MDHEN, SYDVKM. The CDR3 runs 16 residues.

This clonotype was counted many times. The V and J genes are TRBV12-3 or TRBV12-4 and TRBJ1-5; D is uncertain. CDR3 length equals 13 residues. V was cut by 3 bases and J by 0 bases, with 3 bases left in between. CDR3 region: CASSFGSNQPQHF. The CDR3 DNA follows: TGTGCCAGCAGTTTCGGTAGCAATCAGCCCCAGCATTTT.

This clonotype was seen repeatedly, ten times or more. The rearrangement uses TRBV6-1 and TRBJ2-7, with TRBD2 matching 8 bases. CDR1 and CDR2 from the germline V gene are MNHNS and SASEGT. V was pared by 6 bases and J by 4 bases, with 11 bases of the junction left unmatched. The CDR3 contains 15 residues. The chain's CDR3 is CASSPGSGGGYEQYV. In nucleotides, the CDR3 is TGTGCCAGCAGCCCTGGGTCGGGAGGGGGTTACGAGCAGTACGTC.

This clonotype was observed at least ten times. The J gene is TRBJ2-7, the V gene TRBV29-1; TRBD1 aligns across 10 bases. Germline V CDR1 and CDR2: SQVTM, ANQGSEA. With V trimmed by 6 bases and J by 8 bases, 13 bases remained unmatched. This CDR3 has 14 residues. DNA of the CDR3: TGCAGCGTGGTAACCGGGACAGGGGCCGACAAGCAGTACTTC. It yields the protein CSVVTGTGADKQYF.

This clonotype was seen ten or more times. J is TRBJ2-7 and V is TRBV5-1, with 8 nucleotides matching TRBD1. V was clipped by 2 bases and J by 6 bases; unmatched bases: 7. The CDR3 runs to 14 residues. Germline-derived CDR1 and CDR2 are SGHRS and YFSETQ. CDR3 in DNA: TGCGCCAGCAGCTTAACAGGGGGGCCGAGCGAGCAGTACGTC. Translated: CASSLTGGPSEQYV.

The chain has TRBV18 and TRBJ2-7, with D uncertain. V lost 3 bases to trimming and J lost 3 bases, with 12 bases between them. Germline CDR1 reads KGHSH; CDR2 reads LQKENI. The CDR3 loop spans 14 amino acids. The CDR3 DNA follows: TGTGCCAGCTCACCCCCGGACCGTTACTACGAGCAGTACTTC. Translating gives CASSPPDRYYEQYF.

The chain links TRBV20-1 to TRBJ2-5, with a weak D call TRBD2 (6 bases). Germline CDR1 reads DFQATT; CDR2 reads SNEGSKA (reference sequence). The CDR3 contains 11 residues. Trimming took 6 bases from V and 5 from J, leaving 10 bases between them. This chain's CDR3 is CSAGLRETQYF. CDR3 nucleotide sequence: TGCAGTGCGGGACTTCGGGAGACCCAGTACTTC.

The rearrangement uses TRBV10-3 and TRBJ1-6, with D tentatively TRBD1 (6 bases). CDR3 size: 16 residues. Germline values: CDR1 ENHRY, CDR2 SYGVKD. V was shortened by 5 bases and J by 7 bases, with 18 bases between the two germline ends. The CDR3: CAISYDYRDKNSPLHF. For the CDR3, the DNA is TGTGCCATCAGTTATGATTACCGGGACAAAAATTCACCCCTCCACTTT.

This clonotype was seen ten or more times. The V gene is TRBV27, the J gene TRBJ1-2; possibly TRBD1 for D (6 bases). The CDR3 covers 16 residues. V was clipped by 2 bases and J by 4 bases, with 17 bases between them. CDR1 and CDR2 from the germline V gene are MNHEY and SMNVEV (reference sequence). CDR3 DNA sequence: TGTGCCAGCAGTTTAGATTCCTCCGGGACACCCTATGGCTACACCTTC. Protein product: CASSLDSSGTPYGYTF.